What follows describes a single T cell receptor (beta chain). The junction and the germline gene differ at one end; a read error may be behind it. Generated by immunoSEQ multiplex PCR, the TCRdb table keeps only in-frame clones and is missing some. In the table there are hundreds of thousands of clones, less than 90% of which are singletons. These data originate in a study of blood T cell repertoires in COVID-19. The CDR3 spans 14 residues. From germline, CDR1 is LNHDA and CDR2 SQIVND (reference sequence). The cohort comprised adults aged about 18 to 100 years residing in about two dozen US areas. The source is a woman between 45 and 65 years old who had recovered from COVID-19. The V gene is TRBV19, the J gene TRBJ1-5; weak D call: TRBD1 (6 bases). The sample comprised PBMCs or T cells enriched from blood (not recorded which). The CDR3 region has the DNA TGTGCCAGTAGTAGCGACAGGAGCAATCGGCCCCAGCATTTT. Residues: CASSSDRSNRPQHF.